The present TCR beta chain was sequenced within a study of breast tumors, draining lymph nodes, adjacent tissues. In TCRdb, the multiplex PCR reads were re-called with MiXCR into one record per CDR3 protein. This sample has fewer than 200,000 distinct CDR3 sequences, with about 30% found just once. Breast cancer patients provided tissue from their axillary draining lymph nodes. Study observations and caveats: Tumor repertoires ranked between lymph nodes and nontumor tissue in diversity, with V and J gene preferences.

Note on this clonotype: The antigen is undetermined.

There are 11 residues in the CDR3. With 8 bases removed from V and 10 bases from J, the gap between germline ends came to 11 bases. Germline V lookup: CDR1 LNHDA, CDR2 SQIVND (reference sequence). The chain employs TRBV19 and TRBJ1-4, with a weak D call TRBD1 (6 bases). The sample taken for sequencing was axillary lymph node tissue. The receptor comes from a female donor with breast cancer. Some clones in this sample may be carry-over from other donors' samples. DNA for the CDR3: TGTGCCAGTGAGATAGGGGGAAAACTGTTTTTT. Its translation is CASEIGGKLFF.